This entry lists 7 T cell receptor beta chains sequenced from one sample in a study of blood T cell repertoires in COVID-19. TCRdb's table, derived via immunoSEQ multiplex PCR, lists solely in-frame clones and lacks some. The sample has hundreds of thousands of clones, around 87% seen once; the top ten hold under 2.5%. The sequenced sample consisted of PBMCs or T cells enriched from blood (not recorded which). All receptors derive from a young woman who had recovered from COVID-19.

This chain connects TRBV5-1 to TRBJ1-4, with 8 positions matching TRBD1. V dropped 4 bases and J dropped 8; count of bases not matched to a gene: 13. In germline, CDR1 is SGHRS, CDR2 YFSETQ. The CDR3 is made up of 16 amino acids. This CDR3 is CASSPLGPGQVEKLFF. CDR3 coding DNA: TGCGCCAGCAGCCCTCTTGGGCCGGGACAGGTAGAAAAACTGTTTTTT.

This chain links TRBV19 with TRBJ2-3, with 7 positions matching TRBD1. Germline-derived CDR1 and CDR2 are LNHDA and SQIVND (reference sequence). Unmatched junction bases numbered 5, after V lost 4 bases and J lost 1 base. This CDR3 is 15 amino acids long. The DNA of the CDR3 is TGTGCCAGTAGTACCCAGCAGGGGGGCACAGATACGCAGTATTTT. This translates into CASSTQQGGTDTQYF.

The V gene is TRBV25-1, the J gene TRBJ1-5; D is unclear. Per the germline V gene, CDR1 is MGHDK and CDR2 is SYGVNS. CDR3 size: 13 residues. V was cut by 6 bases and J by 6 bases, with 12 bases left in between. CDR3 bases: TGTGCCAGCAGGGAGGGCTCGGGTCAGCCCCAGCATTTT. Translated, it gives CASREGSGQPQHF.

The chain carries TRBV21-1 and TRBJ2-7; the DNA was not used to check the table's D call, TRBD1. TRBV21-1 represents a pseudogene. The CDR3 sequence is 14 residues long. The CDR3 DNA follows: TGTGCCAGCAGCAACGACAGCCACCCCTACGAGCAGTACTTC. It translates to CASSNDSHPYEQYF.

The CDR3, as DNA: TGTGCCATCTCTCATCGGGGGTCTGGGGAGCTGTTTTTT. The encoded protein is CAISHRGSGELFF. This chain links TRBV19 with TRBJ2-2; D perhaps matches TRBD2 (6 bases). This CDR3 contains 13 residues. V lost 10 bases and J 8 bases, leaving 17 bases between the germline ends. Germline values: CDR1 LNHDA, CDR2 SQIVND (reference sequence).

The rearrangement links TRBV10-3 to TRBJ1-1; D might be TRBD1 (5 bases). The CDR3 covers 13 residues. Germline V gives CDR1 ENHRY, CDR2 SYGVKD. V was shortened by 4 bases and J by 11 bases, with 17 bases between the two germline ends. CDR3 bases: TGTGCCATCAGTGTCTCTTCGGGGGTCGGCGCTTTCTTT. Translating it yields CAISVSSGVGAFF.

This chain joins TRBV4-1 and TRBJ2-5; TRBD2 agrees at 10 bases. CDR3 length: 16 amino acids. Germline values: CDR1 MGHRA, CDR2 YSYEKL. With V trimmed by 4 bases and J by 4 bases, 9 bases remained unmatched. In DNA form, the CDR3 reads TGCGCCAGCAGCCTAGGGGTGGGACTAGCGTCAGAGACCCAGTACTTC. It translates to CASSLGVGLASETQYF.